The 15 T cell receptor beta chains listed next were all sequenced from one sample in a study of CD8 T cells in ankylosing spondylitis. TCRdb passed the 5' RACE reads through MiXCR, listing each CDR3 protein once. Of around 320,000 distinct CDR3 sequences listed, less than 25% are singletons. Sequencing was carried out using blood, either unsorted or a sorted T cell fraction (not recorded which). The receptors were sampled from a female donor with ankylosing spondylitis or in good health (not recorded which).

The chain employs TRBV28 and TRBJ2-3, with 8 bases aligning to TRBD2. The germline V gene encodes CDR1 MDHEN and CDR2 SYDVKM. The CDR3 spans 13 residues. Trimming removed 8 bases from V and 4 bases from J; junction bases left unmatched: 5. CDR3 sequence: CASGSGSPDTQYF. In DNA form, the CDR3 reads TGTGCCAGCGGGAGCGGGAGCCCAGATACGCAGTATTTT.

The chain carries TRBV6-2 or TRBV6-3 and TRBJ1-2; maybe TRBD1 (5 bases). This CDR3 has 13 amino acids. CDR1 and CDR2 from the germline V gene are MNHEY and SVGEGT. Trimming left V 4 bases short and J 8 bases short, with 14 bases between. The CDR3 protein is CASSSTAQGGYTF. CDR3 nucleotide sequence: TGTGCCAGCAGTTCTACAGCCCAGGGAGGCTACACCTTC.

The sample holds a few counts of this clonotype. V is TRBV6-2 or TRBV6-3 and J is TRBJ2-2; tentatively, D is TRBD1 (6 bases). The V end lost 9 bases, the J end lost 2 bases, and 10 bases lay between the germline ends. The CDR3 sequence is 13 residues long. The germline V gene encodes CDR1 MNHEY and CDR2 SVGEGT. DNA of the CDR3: TGTGCCAGTAGGACAGTCAACACCGGGGAGCTGTTTTTT. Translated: CASRTVNTGELFF.

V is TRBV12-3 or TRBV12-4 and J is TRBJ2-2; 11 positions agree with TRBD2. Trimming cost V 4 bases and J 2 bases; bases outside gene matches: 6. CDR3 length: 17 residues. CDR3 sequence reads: CASSWRLAGGNTGELFF. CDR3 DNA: TGTGCCAGCAGTTGGAGGCTAGCGGGAGGAAACACCGGGGAGCTGTTTTTT.

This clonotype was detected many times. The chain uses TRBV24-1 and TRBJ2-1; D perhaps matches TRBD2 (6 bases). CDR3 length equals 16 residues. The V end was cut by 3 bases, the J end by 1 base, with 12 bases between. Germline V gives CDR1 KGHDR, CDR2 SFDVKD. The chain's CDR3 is CATSDALAQSYNEQFF. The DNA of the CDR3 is TGTGCCACCAGTGATGCTCTAGCGCAATCCTACAATGAGCAGTTCTTC.

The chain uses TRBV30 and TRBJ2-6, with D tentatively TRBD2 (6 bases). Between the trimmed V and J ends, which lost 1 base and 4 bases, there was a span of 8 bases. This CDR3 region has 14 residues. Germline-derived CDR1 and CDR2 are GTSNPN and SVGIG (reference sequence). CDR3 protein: CAWSAGRGANVLTF. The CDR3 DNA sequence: TGTGCCTGGAGTGCAGGGAGGGGGGCCAACGTCCTGACTTTC.

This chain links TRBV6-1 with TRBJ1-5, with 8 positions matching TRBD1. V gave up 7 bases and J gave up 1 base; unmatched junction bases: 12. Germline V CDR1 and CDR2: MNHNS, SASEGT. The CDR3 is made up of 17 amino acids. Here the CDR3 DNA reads TGTGCCAGCACCTCGACCAGGACAGGGTACAGCAATCAGCCCCAGCATTTT. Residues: CASTSTRTGYSNQPQHF.

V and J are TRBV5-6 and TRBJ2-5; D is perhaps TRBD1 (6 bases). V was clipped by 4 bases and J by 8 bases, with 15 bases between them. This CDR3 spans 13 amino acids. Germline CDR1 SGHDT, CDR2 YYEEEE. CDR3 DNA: TGTGCCAGCAGCCCAGGGGTCCACGACACCCAGTACTTC. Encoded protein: CASSPGVHDTQYF.

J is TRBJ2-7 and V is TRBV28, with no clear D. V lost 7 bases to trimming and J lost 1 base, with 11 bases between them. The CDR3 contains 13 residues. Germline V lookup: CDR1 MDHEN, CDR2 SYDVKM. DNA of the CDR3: TGTGCCAGCACTCACACCGGGTCCTACGAGCAGTACTTC. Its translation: CASTHTGSYEQYF.

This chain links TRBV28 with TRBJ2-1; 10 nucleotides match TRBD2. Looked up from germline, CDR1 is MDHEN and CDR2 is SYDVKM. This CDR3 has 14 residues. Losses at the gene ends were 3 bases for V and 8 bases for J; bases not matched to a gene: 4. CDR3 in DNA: TGTGCCAGCAGTTTCCTAGCGGGAGAATATGAGCAGTTCTTC. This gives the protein CASSFLAGEYEQFF.

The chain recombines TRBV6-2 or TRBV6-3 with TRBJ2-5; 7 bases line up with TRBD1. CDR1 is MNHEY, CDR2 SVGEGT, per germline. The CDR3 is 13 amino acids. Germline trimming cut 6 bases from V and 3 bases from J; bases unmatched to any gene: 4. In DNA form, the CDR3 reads TGTGCCAGCAGACCGACAGGGAAAGAGACCCAGTACTTC. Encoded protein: CASRPTGKETQYF.

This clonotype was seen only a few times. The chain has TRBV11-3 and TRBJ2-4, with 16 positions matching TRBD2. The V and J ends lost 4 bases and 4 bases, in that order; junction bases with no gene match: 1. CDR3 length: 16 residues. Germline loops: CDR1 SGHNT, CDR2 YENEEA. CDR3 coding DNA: TGTGCCAGCAGCTGGGGACTAGCGGGAGGGAAAAACATTCAGTACTTC. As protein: CASSWGLAGGKNIQYF.

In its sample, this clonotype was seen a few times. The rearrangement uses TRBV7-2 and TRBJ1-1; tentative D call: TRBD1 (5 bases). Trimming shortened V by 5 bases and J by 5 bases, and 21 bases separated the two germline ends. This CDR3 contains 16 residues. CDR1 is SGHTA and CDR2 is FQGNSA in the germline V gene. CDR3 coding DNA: TGTGCCAGCAGCCCTCCCTATGGGGCGAGAAGGACTGAAGCTTTCTTT. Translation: CASSPPYGARRTEAFF.

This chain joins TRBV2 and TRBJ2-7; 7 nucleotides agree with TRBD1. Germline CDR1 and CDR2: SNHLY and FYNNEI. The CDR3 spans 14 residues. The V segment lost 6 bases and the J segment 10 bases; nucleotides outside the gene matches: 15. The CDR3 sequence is CASRALVGTALQYF. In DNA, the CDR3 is TGTGCCAGCAGAGCGCTAGTCGGGACAGCCCTTCAGTACTTC. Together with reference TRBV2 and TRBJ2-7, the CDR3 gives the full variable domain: EPEVTQTPSHQVTQMGQEVILRCVPISNHLYFYWYRQILGQKVEFLVSFYNNEISEKSEIFDDQFSVERPDGSNFTLKIRSTKLEDSAMYFCASRALVGTALQYFGPGTRLTVT.

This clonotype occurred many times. The CDR3 here is CASSESNFGQQFF. The CDR3 region has the DNA TGCGCCAGCAGTGAGTCCAACTTCGGGCAGCAGTTCTTC. The rearrangement joins TRBV10-2 to TRBJ2-1, with D unclear. V lost 0 bases and J 11 bases, leaving 11 bases between the germline ends. Germline V gene lookup returns CDR1 WSHSY and CDR2 SAAADI. CDR3 size: 13 residues.